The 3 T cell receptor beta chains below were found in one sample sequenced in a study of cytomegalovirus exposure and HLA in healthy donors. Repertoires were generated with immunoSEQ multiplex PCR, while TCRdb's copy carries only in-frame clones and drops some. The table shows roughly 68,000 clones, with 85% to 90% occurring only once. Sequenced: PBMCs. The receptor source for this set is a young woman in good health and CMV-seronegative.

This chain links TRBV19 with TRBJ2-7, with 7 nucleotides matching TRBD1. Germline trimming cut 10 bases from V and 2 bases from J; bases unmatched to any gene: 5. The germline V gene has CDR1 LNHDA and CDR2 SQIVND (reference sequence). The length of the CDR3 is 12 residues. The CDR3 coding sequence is TGTGCCACCAGGGGACAGCCCTACGAGCAGTACTTC. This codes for CATRGQPYEQYF. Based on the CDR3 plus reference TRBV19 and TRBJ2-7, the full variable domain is DGGITQSPKYLFRKEGQNVTLSCEQNLNHDAMYWYRQDPGQGLRLIYYSQIVNDFQKGDIAEGYSVSREKKESFPLTVTSAQKNPTAFYLCATRGQPYEQYFGPGTRLTVT.

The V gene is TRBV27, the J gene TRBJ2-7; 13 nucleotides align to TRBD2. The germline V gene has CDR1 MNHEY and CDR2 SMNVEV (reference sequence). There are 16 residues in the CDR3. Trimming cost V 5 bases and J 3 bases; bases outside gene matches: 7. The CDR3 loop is CASSPSWTSGGYEQYF. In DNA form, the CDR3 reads TGTGCCAGCAGTCCCTCCTGGACTAGCGGGGGCTACGAGCAGTACTTC.

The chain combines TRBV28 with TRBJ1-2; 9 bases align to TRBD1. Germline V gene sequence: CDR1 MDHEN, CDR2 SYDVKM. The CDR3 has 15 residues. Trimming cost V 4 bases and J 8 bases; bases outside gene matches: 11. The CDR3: CASSYPKQGARGYTF. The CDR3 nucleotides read TGTGCCAGCAGTTACCCTAAACAGGGGGCGCGGGGCTACACCTTC.